This TCR beta chain was obtained from a study of molecular identifiers for immune sequencing clone quantification. One entry per CDR3 protein, called by TCRdb with MiXCR from the PCR reads. This sample carries more than 550,000 distinct CDR3 sequences, roughly 25% of them seen once, and the ten largest clones take about 0.73%. This clonotype has only a few counts. The CDR3 has 13 amino acids. V lost 3 bases to trimming and J lost 6 bases, with 11 bases between them. The sample was naive CD8+ T cells from blood, with Jurkat cell RNA spiked in. The subset is: FACS-sorted CD8+CD4-CCR7+CD45RA+ naive T cells. This clonotype was obtained from a human donor in good health. Some libraries in this study had Jurkat cell RNA spiked in. The chain recombines TRBV12-3 or TRBV12-4 with TRBJ1-1; D unclear. CDR3 region: CASSLLTIAEAFF. As DNA, the CDR3 is TGTGCCAGCAGTTTGTTGACGATCGCTGAAGCTTTCTTT.